What follows describes a single T cell receptor (beta chain). Its antigen is unidentified. The data were obtained in a study of T cells in Graves' hyperthyroidism and ophthalmopathy. RNA transcripts served as the template for amplifying TCR beta CDR3 regions. The study used the HTBI primer set for a first-round RT-PCR of the TCR CDR3. MiXCR, applied by TCRdb to the multiplex PCR reads, yields one record per CDR3 protein. Among roughly 560,000 distinct CDR3 sequences listed, about 15% were seen once. V was clipped by 0 bases and J by 2 bases, with 4 bases between them. Germline V lookup: CDR1 MNHEY, CDR2 SVGAGI. The CDR3 has 14 residues. The study, taken as a whole, reports: Blood also contained most expanded thyroid clonotypes above 0.001.

The chain is built from TRBV6-5 and TRBJ2-2; D is unclear. The sequence derives from a woman between 40 and 55 years old with Graves' ophthalmopathy. The sequenced sample consisted of blood. DNA for the CDR3: TGTGCCAGCAGTTACTCCCACAACACCGGGGAGCTGTTTTTT. It encodes CASSYSHNTGELFF.